The clone carrying this T cell receptor (beta chain) was detected ten times or more. Its antigen remains unidentified. Between the trimmed V and J ends, which lost 0 bases and 0 bases, there was a span of 12 bases. Germline CDR1 reads DFQATT; CDR2 reads SNEGSKA (reference sequence). This CDR3 contains 15 residues. The data stem from a study of CD8 T cells in ankylosing spondylitis. Study conclusions and caveats: With a CD8+ phenotype, disease-linked clones were relatively rare in peripheral blood. Ankylosing spondylitis blood seemed to carry a telltale TCR beta motif made of about 8 highly homologous variants. Reportedly, disease-linked clones are significantly enriched in ankylosing spondylitis patients' matched synovial fluid.

The authors made TCR beta libraries by quantitative 5'-RACE with molecular barcodes. TCRdb processed the 5' RACE reads anew with MiXCR; each CDR3 protein has one entry. Of about 800,000 distinct CDR3 sequences listed, 10% to 15% are singletons. The rearrangement uses TRBV20-1 and TRBJ2-7; either TRBD1 or TRBD2 may supply D (5 bases each). Material for sequencing was blood, either unsorted or a sorted T cell fraction (not recorded which). This sequence originates from a male donor with ankylosing spondylitis. CDR3 DNA sequence: TGCAGTGCTAGAGAGGGGGACCCAAACTCCTACGAGCAGTACTTC. Translation: CSAREGDPNSYEQYF.